The 24 T cell receptor beta chains presented below share a single source sample, sequenced in a study of T-cell memory formation after mild COVID-19 (dated by TCRdb to the early 2020s). The protocol used for the library was 5' RACE. The reads were generated on an Illumina NovaSeq 6000. TCRdb applied fastp at Q25 and MiXCR to the public reads, then kept only in-frame beta chains. Each CDR3 protein appears once, grouped with its most common genes and DNA. The sample table records 240,000 or so distinct CDR3 sequences; approximately 10% of these occur just once. 22% of the sample is held by the ten biggest clonotypes. Sample: PBMCs or a T cell subset sorted from them (not recorded which). The receptors come from a man aged 18 to 30 who had mild COVID-19 (a few samples of this study predate the infection). The sample titles of this study are shuffled in the database, so cell type and time point are left out; the donor was told from shared clones.

This clonotype showed up many times. V is TRBV12-3 or TRBV12-4 and J is TRBJ1-2; possible D gene TRBD1, 5 bases. V was trimmed by 2 bases and J by 7 bases, leaving 8 bases between them. The CDR3 extends over 12 amino acids. The CDR3 is CASSLMRGGYTF. The CDR3, as DNA: TGTGCCAGCAGTTTAATGAGGGGTGGCTACACCTTC.

The chain links TRBV29-1 to TRBJ2-1; D possibly matches TRBD1 or TRBD2 (6 bases each). V lost 0 bases to trimming and J lost 3 bases, with 15 bases between them. This CDR3 is 16 amino acids long. Germline values: CDR1 SQVTM, CDR2 ANQGSEA. Written as DNA, the CDR3 is TGCAGCGTTGAAGAAGGTACGGGGGCGCACTACAATGAGCAGTTCTTC. Protein: CSVEEGTGAHYNEQFF.

The V call is TRBV11-3, the J call TRBJ2-2; D perhaps matches TRBD1 (6 bases). The CDR3 runs to 16 residues. Germline lookup yields CDR1 SGHNT and CDR2 YENEEA. V was shortened by 4 bases and J by 6 bases, with 18 bases between the two germline ends. CDR3 coding DNA: TGTGCCAGCAGCTCGCCATGGGGGCCAAGGGCCGGGGAGCTGTTTTTT. Amino acid sequence: CASSSPWGPRAGELFF.

In its sample, this clonotype was seen a few times. This CDR3 reads CASSQEGLIPELFF. The CDR3 DNA reads as TGCGCCAGCAGCCAAGAGGGCCTCATTCCGGAGCTGTTTTTT. This sequence joins TRBV4-1 and TRBJ2-2, with unresolved D. V was shortened by 0 bases and J by 10 bases, with 12 bases between the two germline ends. The CDR3 totals 14 residues. Germline loops: CDR1 MGHRA, CDR2 YSYEKL.

The CDR3 coding sequence is TGTGCCAGCAGCTTACGCGACAGGGGAACAGATACGCAGTATTTT. It codes for CASSLRDRGTDTQYF. The chain has TRBV11-3 and TRBJ2-3; 8 bases are shared with TRBD1. Germline CDR1 reads SGHNT; CDR2 reads YENEEA. The CDR3 is 15 amino acids. The trim removed 2 bases at V and 3 bases at J, leaving 4 bases unmatched.

A single count supports this clonotype. The chain has TRBV6-5 and TRBJ1-1; D may be TRBD1 (6 bases). Germline values: CDR1 MNHEY, CDR2 SVGAGI. Trimming cost V 4 bases and J 0 bases, with 18 bases left between them. The length of the CDR3 is 17 residues. CDR3 loop: CASSSDQGLLMNTEAFF. The CDR3 DNA reads as TGTGCCAGCAGTTCCGATCAGGGGCTTCTTATGAACACTGAAGCTTTCTTT.

The V call is TRBV4-1, the J call TRBJ2-1; 13 bases fit TRBD2. Germline values: CDR1 MGHRA, CDR2 YSYEKL. Unmatched junction bases numbered 4, after V lost 6 bases and J lost 5 bases. This CDR3 is built from 15 residues. The CDR3 sequence is CASRSGLAGNNEQFF. The CDR3 DNA is TGCGCCAGCAGATCGGGACTAGCGGGGAACAATGAGCAGTTCTTC.

The chain couples TRBV6-1 to TRBJ2-7; the match to TRBD2 covers 10 bases. Germline assignment: CDR1 MNHNS and CDR2 SASEGT. This CDR3 has 14 residues. With 2 bases clipped from V and 6 bases from J, the junction kept 4 bases outside the gene matches. In nucleotides, the CDR3 is TGTGCCAGCAGTGAACCGGGACTAGCGAGCGAGCAGTACTTC. Its translation: CASSEPGLASEQYF.

This clonotype was seen more than once but under ten times. The chain couples TRBV28 to TRBJ2-7; D is unclear. This CDR3 spans 14 amino acids. Germline assignment: CDR1 MDHEN and CDR2 SYDVKM. V lost 7 bases and J lost 2, with 15 bases in between. The CDR3 DNA reads as TGTGCCAGCATTCGTTCAGGTGGACCCTACGAGCAGTACGTC. Translating gives CASIRSGGPYEQYV.

This clonotype has just a few counts. The chain couples TRBV9 to TRBJ2-5; D remains ambiguous. The CDR3 covers 15 residues. Germline CDR1 and CDR2: SGDLS and YYNGEE. V dropped 4 bases and J dropped 1 base, with 14 bases sitting between them. In DNA form, the CDR3 reads TGTGCCAGCAGCAGTGGGGAACAGATCCAAGAGACCCAGTACTTC. Protein sequence: CASSSGEQIQETQYF.

This clonotype was found a few times. The chain uses TRBV7-8 and TRBJ1-1; unclear D gene. Germline V lookup: CDR1 SGHVS, CDR2 FQNEAQ. CDR3 length: 15 amino acids. Trimming removed 2 bases at V and 5 bases at J, with 15 bases between. CDR3: CASSLRVPPYTEAFF. The CDR3 region has the DNA TGTGCCAGCAGCTTAAGGGTACCCCCTTATACTGAAGCTTTCTTT.

This clonotype was counted a few times. The J gene is TRBJ2-7, the V gene TRBV3-2; the table's D gene call, TRBD1, was not cross checked with the DNA. TRBV3-2 has pseudogene status. CDR3 length equals 13 residues. CDR3 DNA: TGTGCCAGCAGCTTTCAGGGGGGCCACGAGCAGTACGTC. It is translated as CASSFQGGHEQYV.

The chain combines TRBV5-1 with TRBJ2-5; 8 nucleotides line up with TRBD1. This CDR3 is 14 amino acids long. Germline V gene lookup returns CDR1 SGHRS and CDR2 YFSETQ. Trimming took 8 bases from V and 1 from J; bases not matched to a gene: 7. The CDR3 DNA is TGCGCCAGTGGGACAGGAGAGTTCCAAGAGACCCAGTACTTC. Its translation is CASGTGEFQETQYF.

This clonotype was observed a few times. This chain connects TRBV5-1 to TRBJ2-5; D is unclear. CDR1 is SGHRS and CDR2 is YFSETQ in the germline V gene. The ends were cut back, 0 bases at V and 1 base at J, with 7 bases in the middle. The length of the CDR3 is 14 residues. The CDR3 loop is CASSLGPVQETQYF. In DNA form, the CDR3 reads TGCGCCAGCAGCTTGGGGCCAGTCCAAGAGACCCAGTACTTC.

This rearrangement joins TRBV7-2 to TRBJ1-4; D call uncertain. Per germline, CDR1 SGHTA and CDR2 FQGNSA. Trimming stripped 3 bases from V and 8 bases from J, with 16 bases between. This CDR3 is built from 15 residues. Here the CDR3 DNA reads TGTGCCAGCAGCTTCGTGTCAGCTCCCAGCGAAAAACTGTTTTTT. Amino acids: CASSFVSAPSEKLFF.

This clonotype showed up just a few times. CDR3: CASSFLGETGNTIYF. CDR3 DNA sequence: TGCGCCAGCAGCTTTTTAGGCGAAACTGGAAACACCATATATTTT. The V and J genes are TRBV5-1 and TRBJ1-3; D is unclear. Germline CDR1 is SGHRS and CDR2 is YFSETQ. The CDR3 sequence is 15 residues long. Trimming removed 2 bases at V and 2 bases at J, with 11 bases between.

The chain employs TRBV12-3 or TRBV12-4 and TRBJ1-1, with 7 bases fitting TRBD1. V shed 11 bases and J 0 bases; nucleotides not matched to a gene: 9. The CDR3 totals 14 residues. This chain's CDR3 is CACLRDRLNTEAFF. The CDR3 coding sequence is TGTGCCTGTCTTCGGGACAGATTGAACACTGAAGCTTTCTTT.

This rearrangement joins TRBV18 to TRBJ2-7, with D hard to call. In germline, CDR1 is KGHSH, CDR2 LQKENI. The CDR3 runs to 13 residues. V was clipped by 9 bases and J by 2 bases, with 14 bases between them. CDR3 loop: CASQTADTYEQYV. Written as DNA, the CDR3 is TGTGCCAGTCAAACAGCAGACACCTACGAGCAGTACGTC.

J is TRBJ2-3 and V is TRBV5-1, with 7 bases matching TRBD2. This CDR3 comprises 13 residues. Germline values: CDR1 SGHRS, CDR2 YFSETQ. V was pared by 4 bases and J by 6 bases, with 5 bases of the junction left unmatched. The CDR3 loop reads CASSGGGGDTQYF. CDR3 coding DNA: TGCGCCAGCAGCGGCGGGGGAGGGGATACGCAGTATTTT.

This clonotype was found a few times. The V and J genes are TRBV3-1 and TRBJ2-5, with D possibly TRBD2 on 6 matching bases. V dropped 10 bases and J dropped 5 bases, with 20 bases sitting between them. From germline, CDR1 is LGHDT and CDR2 YNNKEL (reference sequence). The CDR3 extends over 14 amino acids. CDR3 nucleotide sequence: TGTGCCACCTGTCAATCGGAGGGCAGCGAGACCCAGTACTTC. Translating it yields CATCQSEGSETQYF.

This clonotype was observed a handful of times. The chain uses TRBV6-4 and TRBJ2-3; no firm D call. V was cut by 0 bases and J by 0 bases, with 7 bases left in between. This CDR3 has 15 residues. Per germline, CDR1 MRHNA and CDR2 SNTAGT. CDR3 nucleotide sequence: TGTGCCAGCAGTGACTCCTCAGACAGCACAGATACGCAGTATTTT. It codes for CASSDSSDSTDTQYF.

This clonotype showed up just a few times. The chain carries TRBV5-1 and TRBJ2-2, with a possible D match to TRBD1 (5 bases). V gave up 2 bases and J gave up 1 base, with 15 bases separating them. The CDR3 contains 17 residues. The germline CDR1 and CDR2 sequences are SGHRS and YFSETQ. The chain's CDR3 is CASSLATGLRNTGELFF. For the CDR3, the DNA is TGCGCCAGCAGCTTAGCCACAGGTCTACGGAACACCGGGGAGCTGTTTTTT.

Here the CDR3 reads CASSLRGAGTQYF. CDR3 nucleotide sequence: TGTGCCAGCAGCTTACGGGGGGCAGGGACCCAGTACTTC. The gene calls are TRBV7-7 and TRBJ2-5; tentatively, D is TRBD2 (7 bases). Germline CDR1 and CDR2: SSHAT and FNYEAQ (reference sequence). Trimming took 2 bases from V and 7 from J, leaving 11 bases between them. The CDR3 has 13 residues.

The chain couples TRBV6-5 to TRBJ1-1; weak D call: TRBD1 (5 bases). This CDR3 spans 13 amino acids. CDR1 and CDR2 (germline): MNHEY, SVGAGI. Between the trimmed V and J ends, which lost 5 bases and 2 bases, there was a span of 9 bases. CDR3 bases: TGTGCCAGCAGTCACAGGAGTAACACTGAAGCTTTCTTT. Residues: CASSHRSNTEAFF.